These 14 T cell receptor beta chains came from one sample sequenced in a study of T cell repertoires in cytomegalovirus infection. In TCRdb, the reads were re-called with MiXCR into one record per CDR3 protein. The sample has approximately 150,000 distinct CDR3 sequences, 15% to 20% seen once. Sequenced: CD8+ T cells from PBMCs. The receptors derive from a human donor in good health (CMV status not recorded). Some clones in this sample may be carry-over from other donors' samples.

A few counts support this clonotype. The DNA for the CDR3 is TGTGCCAGCAGCCCGACGATCGACAGCCCCCTTTACGAGCAGTACTTC. Amino acids: CASSPTIDSPLYEQYF. The chain is built from TRBV7-9 and TRBJ2-7; the D gene is possibly TRBD1 (5 bases). Germline V gene sequence: CDR1 SEHNR, CDR2 FQNEAQ (reference sequence). This CDR3 contains 16 residues. V was shortened by 5 bases and J by 4 bases, with 21 bases between the two germline ends.

This clonotype turned up a few times. The rearrangement links TRBV6-2 or TRBV6-3 to TRBJ2-2, with 9 bases matching TRBD2. Germline V gene data show CDR1 as MNHEY and CDR2 as SVGEGT. The CDR3 extends over 19 amino acids. V lost 0 bases to trimming and J lost 4 bases; unmatched junction nucleotides: 12. As DNA, the CDR3 is TGTGCCAGCAGTTACTCGCCTAGCGGGACAATTACCTCCACCGGGGAGCTGTTTTTT. Its translation: CASSYSPSGTITSTGELFF.

V and J are TRBV7-2 and TRBJ1-1, with D possibly TRBD1 on 5 matching bases. Germline CDR1 and CDR2: SGHTA and FQGNSA. CDR3 length: 16 residues. The ends were cut back, 1 base at V and 0 bases at J, with 12 bases in the middle. The DNA of the CDR3 is TGTGCCAGCAGCTTAGGCGGGACCCGCATGAACACTGAAGCTTTCTTT. Its translation: CASSLGGTRMNTEAFF. Combining the CDR3 with reference TRBV7-2 and TRBJ1-1 gives the whole variable domain GAGVSQSPSNKVTEKGKDVELRCDPISGHTALYWYRQSLGQGLEFLIYFQGNSAPDKSGLPSDRFSAERTGGSVSTLTIQRTQQEDSAVYLCASSLGGTRMNTEAFFGQGTRLTVV.

V usage is TRBV4-1 and J usage is TRBJ2-2, with D possibly being TRBD2 (5 bases). Germline V gene data show CDR1 as MGHRA and CDR2 as YSYEKL. Trimming removed 5 bases from V and 6 bases from J, with 7 bases in between. The CDR3 consists of 12 residues. The CDR3 DNA follows: TGCGCCAGCAGCACGAGGGCCGGGGAGCTGTTTTTT. This encodes CASSTRAGELFF.

The chain joins TRBV28 to TRBJ2-7; D is possibly TRBD1 or TRBD2 (6 bases each). Germline CDR1 reads MDHEN; CDR2 reads SYDVKM. With 5 bases removed from V and 6 bases from J, the gap between germline ends came to 17 bases. The CDR3 sequence is 14 residues long. Written as DNA, the CDR3 is TGTGCCAGCAGTAAGGGGTCAAAGGGGGGCGAGCAGTACTTC. It translates to CASSKGSKGGEQYF.

The chain carries TRBV5-1 and TRBJ1-1; D unclear. The CDR3 covers 13 residues. The germline CDR1 and CDR2 sequences are SGHRS and YFSETQ. Trimming pared 3 bases from V and 3 bases from J, leaving 9 bases between. CDR3 in DNA: TGCGCCAGCAGCTGGCCGGGTGACACTGAAGCTTTCTTT. Its translation is CASSWPGDTEAFF.

The CDR3 DNA reads TGTGCCAGCAGCCAAGGACTAGCGGGAGGATCCCCTTACAATGAGCAGTTCTTC. It encodes CASSQGLAGGSPYNEQFF. The chain couples TRBV5-4 to TRBJ2-1; 14 bases are a match to TRBD2. Germline V gene sequence: CDR1 SGHNT, CDR2 YYREEE (reference sequence). The CDR3 loop spans 18 amino acids. The trim removed 4 bases at V and 4 bases at J, leaving 10 bases unmatched. The whole variable domain, remainder taken from reference TRBV5-4 and TRBJ2-1, is ETGVTQSPTHLIKTRGQQVTLRCSSQSGHNTVSWYQQALGQGPQFIFQYYREEENGRGNFPPRFSGLQFPNYSSELNVNALELDDSALYLCASSQGLAGGSPYNEQFFGPGTRLTVL.

The J gene is TRBJ1-1, the V gene TRBV5-4, with TRBD1 matching 8 bases. The J segment lost 11 bases and the V segment lost 0 bases, leaving 3 bases of the junction unmatched. This CDR3 has 12 residues. Germline V lookup: CDR1 SGHNT, CDR2 YYREEE (reference sequence). The CDR3 loop is CASSLERQGAFF. In DNA form, the CDR3 reads TGTGCCAGCAGCTTGGAACGACAGGGGGCTTTCTTT.

This clonotype was seen a few times. The chain combines TRBV15 with TRBJ1-5; unclear D gene. Trimming pared 3 bases from V and 7 bases from J, leaving 10 bases between. Germline assignment: CDR1 LNHNV and CDR2 YYDKDF (reference sequence). The CDR3 has 13 amino acids. The CDR3 sequence: CATSRFGWQPQHF. The CDR3 DNA reads TGTGCCACCAGCAGGTTTGGTTGGCAGCCCCAGCATTTT.

V gene TRBV7-8 combines with J gene TRBJ2-5; D gene ambiguous. The germline V and J ends were trimmed by 1 base and 5 bases, with 11 bases remaining between them. The CDR3 consists of 14 residues. CDR1 and CDR2 (germline): SGHVS, FQNEAQ. CDR3 DNA sequence: TGTGCCAGCAGCTTAGTCGGCGACACGGAGACCCAGTACTTC. This translates into CASSLVGDTETQYF. Complete variable domain (other parts from reference TRBV7-8 and TRBJ2-5): GAGVSQSPRYKVAKRGQDVALRCDPISGHVSLFWYQQALGQGPEFLTYFQNEAQLDKSGLPSDRFFAERPEGSVSTLKIQRTQQEDSAVYLCASSLVGDTETQYFGPGTRLLVL.

This clonotype was seen a few times. The V and J genes are TRBV7-8 and TRBJ1-5; D gene ambiguous. The V gene lost 1 base and the J gene lost 5 bases, with 15 bases spanning the gap. The CDR3 has 16 amino acids. Germline V gene sequence: CDR1 SGHVS, CDR2 FQNEAQ. The CDR3 region has the DNA TGTGCCAGCAGCTTAGTCCCTCGGAGCCGGGATCAGCCCCAGCATTTT. Its translation is CASSLVPRSRDQPQHF.

This clonotype was seen more than once but under ten times. The genes are TRBV15 and TRBJ2-6; D may be TRBD2 (5 bases). Germline V lookup: CDR1 LNHNV, CDR2 YYDKDF (reference sequence). The germline V and J ends were trimmed by 6 bases and 1 base, with 10 bases remaining between them. This CDR3 is 15 amino acids long. The CDR3 here is CATRVGGSGANVLTF. For the CDR3, the DNA is TGTGCCACCAGAGTCGGAGGATCTGGGGCCAACGTCCTGACTTTC.

This clonotype appeared a few times. V usage is TRBV7-9 and J usage is TRBJ2-5; 7 positions agree with TRBD1. Per the germline V gene, CDR1 is SEHNR and CDR2 is FQNEAQ (reference sequence). Trimming removed 5 bases from V and 1 base from J; junction bases left unmatched: 4. The CDR3 is 14 amino acids. CDR3 coding DNA: TGTGCCAGCAGCCACTGGGACAGCCAAGAGACCCAGTACTTC. The encoded protein is CASSHWDSQETQYF. Supplemented by reference TRBV7-9 and TRBJ2-5, the full variable domain reads DTGVSQNPRHKITKRGQNVTFRCDPISEHNRLYWYRQTLGQGPEFLTYFQNEAQLEKSRLLSDRFSAERPKGSFSTLEIQRTEQGDSAMYLCASSHWDSQETQYFGPGTRLLVL.

This clonotype was detected ten times or more. This sequence joins TRBV18 and TRBJ2-7, with 7 nucleotides matching TRBD1. The ends lost 2 bases at V and 5 bases at J; junction bases unmatched: 6. The CDR3 extends over 14 amino acids. Germline CDR1 KGHSH, CDR2 LQKENI. The CDR3 loop is CASSPRQGTDEQYF. CDR3 bases: TGTGCCAGCTCACCAAGACAGGGCACGGACGAGCAGTACTTC.